This record concerns one T cell receptor beta chain sequence. The antigen remains unidentified. The CDR3 runs 16 residues. Germline V gene data show CDR1 as SGHDT and CDR2 as YYEEEE. The germline V and J ends were trimmed by 3 bases and 0 bases, with 13 bases remaining between them. The entry originates in a study of T cell responses to AZD1222 COVID-19 vaccine. Clones were read by immunoSEQ multiplex PCR, and TCRdb kept only the in-frame ones, dropping some. The table has about 140,000 clones, 80% to 95% seen once; the top ten hold around 3.5%. Findings and limits, study-wide: Repertoire sampling was restricted to post-peak T cell response timepoints. Vaccine-associated CD4 TCRs spanned spike, dominant at 160-218 and 743-854.

Sequencing used peripheral blood, obtained 28 days after the second AZD1222 dose. The genes are TRBV5-6 and TRBJ1-3, with D unresolved. The receptor was isolated from an adult who received the AZD1222 COVID-19 vaccine. This chain's CDR3 is CASSYHGRFSGNTIYF. In DNA form, the CDR3 reads TGTGCCAGCAGCTATCATGGTCGTTTCTCTGGAAACACCATATATTTT.